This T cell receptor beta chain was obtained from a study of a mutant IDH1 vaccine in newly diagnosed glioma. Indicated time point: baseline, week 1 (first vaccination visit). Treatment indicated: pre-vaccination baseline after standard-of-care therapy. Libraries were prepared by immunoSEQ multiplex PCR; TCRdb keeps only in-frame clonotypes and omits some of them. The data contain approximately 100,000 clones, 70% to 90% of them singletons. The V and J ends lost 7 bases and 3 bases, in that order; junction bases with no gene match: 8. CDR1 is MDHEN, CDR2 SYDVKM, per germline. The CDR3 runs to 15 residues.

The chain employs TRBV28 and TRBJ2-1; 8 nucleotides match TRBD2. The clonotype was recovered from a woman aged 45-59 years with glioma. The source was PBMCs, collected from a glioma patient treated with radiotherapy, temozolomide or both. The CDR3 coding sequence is TGTGCCAGCACCCGGCCCGGGACTAGCTACAATGAGCAGTTCTTC. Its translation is CASTRPGTSYNEQFF.